Listed here is a single T cell receptor (beta chain). The method was immunoSEQ multiplex PCR; TCRdb's version includes in-frame clones alone and lacks a portion of them. The sample has around 70,000 clones; 75% to 90% are singletons. This CDR3 is 14 amino acids long. From germline, CDR1 is MDHEN and CDR2 SYDVKM. V shed 1 base and J shed 8 bases, with 14 bases lying between them. These data are taken from a study of blood T cell repertoires in COVID-19. Study information: There were acute and convalescent COVID-19 samples, and they came from the United States, Italy and Spain. Nucleic acid was either cDNA or gDNA, and it came from T cells, B-cell-depleted T cells, or PBMCs.

This sequence originates from a human donor in a cohort sampled during active COVID-19. The sample taken for sequencing was peripheral blood. The chain recombines TRBV28 with TRBJ1-2; a weak D match, TRBD1 (5 bases). CDR3 loop: CASSLYRQGGGYTF. DNA of the CDR3: TGTGCCAGCAGTTTATATCGGCAGGGTGGCGGCTACACCTTC.